Listed here is a single T cell receptor (beta chain). The antigen it recognizes is unknown. Base-call qualities are not available, and no considerably larger clone is one nucleotide away. Donors formed part of the validation cohort, which comprised fewer than 150 subjects and was distinct from the first cohort of under 750 subjects. This specimen belongs to a study of cytomegalovirus exposure and HLA in healthy donors (dated by TCRdb to between 2016 and 2019). Context from the whole study: A later analysis indicated that the 90 to 150 validation repertoires were generated on the platform also employed for the 700 or so repertoires of the first cohort. The study aimed to test whether cataloging public T cell receptors could reveal signatures of past pathogen exposure. A separate validation cohort of over a hundred different subjects was used in addition to the roughly 670-subject first cohort. The study combined high-throughput TCR immunosequencing, statistical association of individual TCRs with disease status, and machine learning to predict cytomegalovirus infection status. General conclusions and limits of the study: The authors suggested that the approach could potentially be extended to other disease states and immunological phenotypes. The validation cohort had no HLA typing available for a later analysis, so co-occurrence within that cohort was assessed over all 130 or so repertoires. Three of the identified cytomegalovirus-associated TCR beta chains were confirmed in vitro to be specific for cytomegalovirus antigens. A later analysis found that TCRs clustered in the first cohort also tended to co-occur in the 120 validation repertoires, with 94% of cluster scores above 0. A total of fewer than 200 TCR beta chains were listed by the study as associated with cytomegalovirus. The classifier was reported to diagnose cytomegalovirus status with high specificity and sensitivity in both the original cohort and the validation cohort. Most TCR sequences were seen in very few donors, while some public TCRs were found in many individuals.

The CDR3 spans 14 residues, from the cysteine through the phenylalanine. Here the CDR3 DNA is all that survives: 42 bases in frame from base 1. V is pared back by 4 bases and J by 5 bases, with 14 bases lying between the germline termini. Sequences MGHRA (CDR1) and YSYEKL (CDR2) are obtained from the germline V gene. The library was prepared using the immunoSEQ multiplex PCR assay. In the paper's pipeline: A statistical classification framework was built to diagnose cytomegalovirus status from the catalog of TCR beta chain sequences. What TCRdb holds here is the immuneACCESS table cut down to in-frame rearrangements. Part of the clones is not present; checked against another copy, under half of the missing clones reflect an unresolved V gene, and the others are unexplained. Clone size and the V and J calls come from that table; the DNA yielded D and trimming. Present in this sample are over 200,000 clones, almost 90% of which were seen just once. In total, the top ten clones hold 0.37% of the sample.

The rearranged chain carries TRBV4-1 and TRBJ1-2; possibly the D gene is TRBD1, per 6 matching bases. Sequencing used PBMCs. This receptor was taken from a woman under 30 in good health and CMV-seronegative. The DNA sequence reads TGCGCCAGCAGCCCGGAGTGGACAGATTATGGCTACACCTTC. It encodes CASSPEWTDYGYTF.